This T cell receptor (beta chain) comes out of a study of tumor-infiltrating lymphocytes in localized non-small cell lung cancer. The overall study: Each patient gave resected tumor and non-adjacent uninvolved lung tissue.

The method was immunoSEQ multiplex PCR; TCRdb's version includes in-frame clones alone and lacks a portion of them. The table has roughly 15,000 clones, 55% to 70% seen once. Study-level results: Different pieces of the same tissue went to different assays, confounding technical variation with intratumor heterogeneity. Available tissue quantity limited TCR sequencing to a patient subset. Immunotypes IM1 and IM2 had similar TCR-derived T-cell fractions.

This clone has just a few counts. The antigen remains undetermined. This clonotype was sampled from a human donor with non-small cell lung cancer. The material sequenced was uninvolved lung tissue not adjacent to the tumor.

CDR3 in DNA: TGCGCCAGCAGCCAAGTTGGGGGGCGCGACCACGAGCAGTACTTC. This gives the protein CASSQVGGRDHEQYF. J is TRBJ2-7 and V is TRBV4-1, with D perhaps matching TRBD1 or TRBD2 (6 bases each). This CDR3 is built from 15 residues. V was clipped by 1 base and J by 5 bases, with 15 bases between them. The germline V gene encodes CDR1 MGHRA and CDR2 YSYEKL.